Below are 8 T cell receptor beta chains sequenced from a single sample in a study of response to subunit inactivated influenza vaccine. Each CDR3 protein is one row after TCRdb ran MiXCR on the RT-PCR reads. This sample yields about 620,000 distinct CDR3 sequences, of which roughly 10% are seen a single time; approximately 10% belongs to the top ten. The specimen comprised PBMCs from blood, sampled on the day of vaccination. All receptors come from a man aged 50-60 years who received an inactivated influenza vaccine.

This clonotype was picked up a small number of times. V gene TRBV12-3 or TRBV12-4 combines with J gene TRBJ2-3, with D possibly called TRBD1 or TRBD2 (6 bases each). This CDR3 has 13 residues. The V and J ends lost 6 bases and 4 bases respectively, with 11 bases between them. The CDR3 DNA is TGTGCCAGCAGATTCGGGGGCTCAGATACGCAGTATTTT. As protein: CASRFGGSDTQYF.

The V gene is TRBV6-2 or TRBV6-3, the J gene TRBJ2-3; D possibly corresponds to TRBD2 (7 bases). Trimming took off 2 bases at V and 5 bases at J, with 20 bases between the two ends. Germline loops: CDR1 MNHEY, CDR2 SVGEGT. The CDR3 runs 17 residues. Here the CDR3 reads CASSYLRWRGRGDTQYF. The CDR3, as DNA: TGTGCCAGCAGTTACCTAAGGTGGCGGGGGCGCGGAGATACGCAGTATTTT.

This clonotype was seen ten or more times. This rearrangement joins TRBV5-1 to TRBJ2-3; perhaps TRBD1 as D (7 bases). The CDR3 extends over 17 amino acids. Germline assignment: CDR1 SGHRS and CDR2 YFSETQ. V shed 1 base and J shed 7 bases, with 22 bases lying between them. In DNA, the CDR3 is TGCGCCAGCAGCTTGAGAGGAGGGGACAGCGGGTACAATACGCAGTATTTT. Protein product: CASSLRGGDSGYNTQYF.

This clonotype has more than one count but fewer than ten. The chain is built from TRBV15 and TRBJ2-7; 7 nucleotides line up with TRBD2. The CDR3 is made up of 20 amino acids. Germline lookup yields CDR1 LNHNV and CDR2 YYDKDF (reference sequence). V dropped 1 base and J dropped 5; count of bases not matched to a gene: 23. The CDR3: CATSRVGGIPFLAAGNEQYF. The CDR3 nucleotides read TGTGCCACCAGCAGAGTGGGTGGCATCCCATTTCTAGCGGCGGGGAACGAGCAGTACTTC. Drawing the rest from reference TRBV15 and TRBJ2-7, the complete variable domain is DAMVIQNPRYQVTQFGKPVTLSCSQTLNHNVMYWYQQKSSQAPKLLFHYYDKDFNNEADTPDNFQSRRPNTSFCFLDIRSPGLGDTAMYLCATSRVGGIPFLAAGNEQYFGPGTRLTVT.

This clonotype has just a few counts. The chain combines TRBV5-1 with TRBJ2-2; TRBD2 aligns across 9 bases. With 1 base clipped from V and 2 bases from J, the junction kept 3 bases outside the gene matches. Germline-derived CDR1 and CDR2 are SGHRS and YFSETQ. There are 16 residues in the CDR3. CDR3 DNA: TGCGCCAGCAGCTTGCGGACTAGCGCCAACACCGGGGAGCTGTTTTTT. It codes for CASSLRTSANTGELFF.

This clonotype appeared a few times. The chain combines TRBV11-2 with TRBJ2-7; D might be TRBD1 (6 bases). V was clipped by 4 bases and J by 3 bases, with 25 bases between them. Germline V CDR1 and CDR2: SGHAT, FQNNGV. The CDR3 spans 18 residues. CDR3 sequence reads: CASSSLNPWARGGYEQYF. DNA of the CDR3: TGTGCCAGCAGCTCCTTAAACCCTTGGGCCCGAGGGGGCTACGAGCAGTACTTC.

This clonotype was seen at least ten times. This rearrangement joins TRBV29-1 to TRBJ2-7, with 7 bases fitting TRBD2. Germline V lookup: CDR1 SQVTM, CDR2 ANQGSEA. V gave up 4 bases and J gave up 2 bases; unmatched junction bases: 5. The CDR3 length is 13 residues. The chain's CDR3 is CSVAPGGTYEQYF. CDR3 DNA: TGCAGCGTTGCTCCGGGGGGAACCTACGAGCAGTACTTC.

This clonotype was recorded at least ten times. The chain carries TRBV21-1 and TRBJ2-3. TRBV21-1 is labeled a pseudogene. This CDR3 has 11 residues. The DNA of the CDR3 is TGTGCCAGCAGCCCCGTCGATACGCAGTATTTT. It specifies CASSPVDTQYF.